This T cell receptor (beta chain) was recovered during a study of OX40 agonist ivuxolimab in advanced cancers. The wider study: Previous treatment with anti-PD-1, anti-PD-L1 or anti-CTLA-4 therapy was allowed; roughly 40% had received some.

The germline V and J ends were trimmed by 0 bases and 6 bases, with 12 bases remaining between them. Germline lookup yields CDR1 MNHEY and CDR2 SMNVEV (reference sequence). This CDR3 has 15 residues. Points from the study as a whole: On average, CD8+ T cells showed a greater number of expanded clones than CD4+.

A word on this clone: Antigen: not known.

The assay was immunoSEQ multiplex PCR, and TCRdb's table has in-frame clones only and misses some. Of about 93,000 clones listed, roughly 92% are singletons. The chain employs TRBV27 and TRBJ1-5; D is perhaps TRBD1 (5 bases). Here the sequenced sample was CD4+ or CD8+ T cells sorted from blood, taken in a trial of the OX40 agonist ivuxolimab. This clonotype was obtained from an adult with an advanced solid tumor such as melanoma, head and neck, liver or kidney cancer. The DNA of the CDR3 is TGTGCCAGCAGTTTATCCGGGGCTCGGATTCAGCCCCAGCATTTT. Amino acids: CASSLSGARIQPQHF.